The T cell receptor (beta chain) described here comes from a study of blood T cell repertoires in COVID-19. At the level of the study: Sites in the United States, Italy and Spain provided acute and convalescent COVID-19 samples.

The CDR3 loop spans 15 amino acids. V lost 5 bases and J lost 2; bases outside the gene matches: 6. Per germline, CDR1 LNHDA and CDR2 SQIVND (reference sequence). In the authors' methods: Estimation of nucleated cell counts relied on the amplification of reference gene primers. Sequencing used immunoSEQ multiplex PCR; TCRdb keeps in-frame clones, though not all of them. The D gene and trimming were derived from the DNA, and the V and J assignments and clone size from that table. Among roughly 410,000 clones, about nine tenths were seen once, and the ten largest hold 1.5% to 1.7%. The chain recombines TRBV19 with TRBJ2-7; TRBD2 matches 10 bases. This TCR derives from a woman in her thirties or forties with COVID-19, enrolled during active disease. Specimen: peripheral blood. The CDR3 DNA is TGTGCCAGTAGTGACGGGACTAGCGTAACCTACGAGCAGTACTTC. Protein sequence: CASSDGTSVTYEQYF.